Each of the 9 T cell receptor beta chains below was sequenced from the same sample in a study of cytomegalovirus exposure and HLA in healthy donors. Sequenced by immunoSEQ multiplex PCR; TCRdb stores in-frame clones only, minus some. This sample has about 240,000 clones; around 85% occur once, and the top ten carry 1.2%. Material: PBMCs. All receptors come from a woman in her twenties or thirties in good health and CMV-seropositive.

The genes are TRBV5-1 and TRBJ1-4; 7 bases line up with TRBD1. The CDR3 consists of 15 residues. With 1 base clipped from V and 5 bases from J, the junction kept 5 bases outside the gene matches. Germline V lookup: CDR1 SGHRS, CDR2 YFSETQ. CDR3 residues: CASSLTGTENEKLFF. The CDR3 DNA is TGCGCCAGCAGCTTGACCGGGACAGAGAATGAAAAACTGTTTTTT.

This clone was observed a handful of times. This chain joins TRBV9 and TRBJ2-1, with 11 bases lining up with TRBD2. With V trimmed by 4 bases and J by 7 bases, 16 bases remained unmatched. The CDR3 loop spans 18 amino acids. Germline CDR1 is SGDLS and CDR2 is YYNGEE. CDR3 residues: CASSPSPRLAGGTNEQFF. CDR3 nucleotide sequence: TGTGCCAGCAGCCCCTCCCCAAGGCTAGCGGGAGGCACTAATGAGCAGTTCTTC.

This clone has more than one count but fewer than ten. This sequence joins TRBV28 and TRBJ2-5, with a tentative D call TRBD2 (6 bases). V shed 5 bases and J shed 1 base, with 14 bases lying between them. Germline-derived CDR1 and CDR2 are MDHEN and SYDVKM. This CDR3 is 15 amino acids long. The CDR3 loop reads CASSPLGGTQETQYF. The DNA of the CDR3 is TGTGCCAGCAGTCCCTTGGGAGGCACCCAAGAGACCCAGTACTTC. Drawing the rest from reference TRBV28 and TRBJ2-5, the complete variable domain is DVKVTQSSRYLVKRTGEKVFLECVQDMDHENMFWYRQDPGLGLRLIYFSYDVKMKEKGDIPEGYSVSREKKERFSLILESASTNQTSMYLCASSPLGGTQETQYFGPGTRLLVL.

This clone was seen a few times. This chain links TRBV2 with TRBJ1-2, with D unclear. The V gene lost 7 bases and the J gene lost 2 bases, with 5 bases spanning the gap. CDR1 is SNHLY and CDR2 is FYNNEI in the germline V gene. This CDR3 is built from 11 residues. CDR3 region: CASTGNYGYTF. CDR3 nucleotides: TGTGCCAGCACCGGGAACTATGGCTACACCTTC.

The chain is built from TRBV4-1 and TRBJ2-1; the match to TRBD2 covers 7 bases. The CDR3 covers 18 residues. The V segment lost 4 bases and the J segment 3 bases; nucleotides outside the gene matches: 15. Germline CDR1 and CDR2: MGHRA and YSYEKL. This CDR3 is CASSLPTQRERFYNEQFF. The CDR3 coding sequence is TGCGCCAGCAGCCTACCCACTCAGCGGGAAAGGTTCTACAATGAGCAGTTCTTC.

This clone showed up just a few times. V is TRBV6-1 and J is TRBJ2-7; 9 bases agree with TRBD1. Losses at the gene ends were 5 bases for V and 6 bases for J; bases not matched to a gene: 11. The CDR3 loop spans 15 amino acids. In germline, CDR1 is MNHNS, CDR2 SASEGT. The CDR3 DNA reads as TGTGCCAGCAGTTCAACCGGGACAGGGTTTGCCGAGCAGTACTTC. It codes for CASSSTGTGFAEQYF.

The chain couples TRBV5-1 to TRBJ1-3; TRBD1 might be the D (6 bases). There are 15 residues in the CDR3. Germline values: CDR1 SGHRS, CDR2 YFSETQ. Trimming removed 1 base at V and 8 bases at J, with 16 bases between. CDR3 protein: CASSLLPGGQDTIYF. The CDR3 coding sequence is TGCGCCAGCAGCTTGTTACCCGGGGGGCAGGACACCATATATTTT.

The CDR3 protein is CASSLRASFVGQGNVLPRYGYTF. The DNA for the CDR3 is TGTGCCAGCAGCTTAAGGGCGAGTTTTGTCGGACAGGGAAACGTATTGCCGCGCTATGGCTACACCTTC. The J gene is TRBJ1-2, the V gene TRBV13; 8 bases line up with TRBD1. CDR1 PRHDT and CDR2 FYEKMQ come from the germline V gene (reference sequence). The CDR3 spans 23 residues. Trimming cost V 2 bases and J 4 bases; bases outside gene matches: 30.

The CDR3 bases are TGTGCCACCAGCAGGCCTGACAGGGGGAACTATGGCTACACCTTC. Protein sequence: CATSRPDRGNYGYTF. The chain combines TRBV15 with TRBJ1-2; 9 bases fit TRBD1. The V gene's germline CDR1 is LNHNV and CDR2 YYDKDF (reference sequence). V lost 3 bases, J lost 2 bases, and 4 bases stayed unmatched. The CDR3 is 15 residues long.